Sequencing of this TCR beta chain was carried out in a study of blood T cell repertoires in COVID-19. Study-wide context: Before being deemed recovered, Cohort 3 donors had two negative PCRs, clearance, or symptom resolution. T cells, B-cell-depleted T cells, or PBMCs supplied cDNA or gDNA. The United States, Italy and Spain were the sources of the acute and convalescent COVID-19 samples.

Germline CDR1 MDHEN, CDR2 SYDVKM. The CDR3 runs to 12 residues. Between the trimmed V and J ends, which lost 6 bases and 9 bases, there was a span of 14 bases. Original analysis: Amplification of reference gene primers was used by the study to estimate nucleated cell counts. TCRdb's table, derived via immunoSEQ multiplex PCR, lists solely in-frame clones and lacks some. For V, J and clone size, that table is used; D and trimming come from the DNA. There are roughly 160,000 clones in the sample; 79% occur only once, and around 20% lies in the top ten. The J gene is TRBJ1-2, the V gene TRBV28; D is uncertain. The TCR sequence derives from a woman in her 70s in a cohort exposed to, infected with or recovered from COVID-19 (not recorded which). The sequenced sample consisted of PBMCs or T cells enriched from blood (not recorded which). The CDR3 here is CASRSSSLRYTF. The CDR3 coding sequence is TGTGCCAGCAGGTCCAGTTCTTTGCGCTACACCTTC.